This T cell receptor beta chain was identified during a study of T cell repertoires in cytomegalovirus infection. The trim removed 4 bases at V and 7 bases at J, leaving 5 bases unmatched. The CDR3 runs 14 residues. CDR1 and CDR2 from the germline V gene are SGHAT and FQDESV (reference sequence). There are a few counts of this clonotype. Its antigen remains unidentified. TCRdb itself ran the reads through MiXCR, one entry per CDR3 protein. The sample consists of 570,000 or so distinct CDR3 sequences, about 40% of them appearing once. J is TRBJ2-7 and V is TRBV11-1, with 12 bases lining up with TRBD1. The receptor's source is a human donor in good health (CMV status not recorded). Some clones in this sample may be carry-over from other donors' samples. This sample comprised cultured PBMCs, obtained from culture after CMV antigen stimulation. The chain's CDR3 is CASSYRDRGLEQYF. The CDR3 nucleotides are TGTGCCAGCAGCTACCGGGACAGGGGGCTTGAGCAGTACTTC.